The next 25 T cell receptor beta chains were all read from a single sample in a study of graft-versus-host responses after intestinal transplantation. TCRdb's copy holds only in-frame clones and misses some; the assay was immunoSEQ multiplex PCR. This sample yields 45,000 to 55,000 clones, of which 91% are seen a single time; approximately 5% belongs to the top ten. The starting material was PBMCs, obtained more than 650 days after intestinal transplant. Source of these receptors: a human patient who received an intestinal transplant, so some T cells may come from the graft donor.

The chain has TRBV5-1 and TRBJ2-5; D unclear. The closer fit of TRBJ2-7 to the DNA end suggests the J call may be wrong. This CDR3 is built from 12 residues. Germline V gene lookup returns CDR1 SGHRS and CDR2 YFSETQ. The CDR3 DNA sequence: TGCGCCAGCAGAGACATTAGCTACGAGCAGTACTTC. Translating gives CASRDISYEQYF.

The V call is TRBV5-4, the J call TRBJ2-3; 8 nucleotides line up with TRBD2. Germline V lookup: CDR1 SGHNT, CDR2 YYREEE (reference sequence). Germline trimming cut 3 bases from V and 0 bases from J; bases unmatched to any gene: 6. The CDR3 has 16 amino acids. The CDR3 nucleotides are TGTGCCAGCAGCTGGAGGGTAGCGGGGAGCACAGATACGCAGTATTTT. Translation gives CASSWRVAGSTDTQYF.

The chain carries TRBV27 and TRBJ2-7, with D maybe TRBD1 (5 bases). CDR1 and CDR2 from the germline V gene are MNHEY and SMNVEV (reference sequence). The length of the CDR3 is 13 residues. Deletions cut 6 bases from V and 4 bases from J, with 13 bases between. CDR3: CASSFGASYEQYF. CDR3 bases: TGTGCCAGCAGCTTTGGGGCTTCTTACGAGCAGTACTTC.

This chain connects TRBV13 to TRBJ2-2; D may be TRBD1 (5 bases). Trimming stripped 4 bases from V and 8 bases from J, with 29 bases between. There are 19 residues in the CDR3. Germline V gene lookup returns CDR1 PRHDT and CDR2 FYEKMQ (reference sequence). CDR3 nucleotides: TGTGCCAGCAGCTCAAGCACCCCGGAGACAGAGCCCGTTCGGGGGGAGCTGTTTTTT. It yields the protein CASSSSTPETEPVRGELFF.

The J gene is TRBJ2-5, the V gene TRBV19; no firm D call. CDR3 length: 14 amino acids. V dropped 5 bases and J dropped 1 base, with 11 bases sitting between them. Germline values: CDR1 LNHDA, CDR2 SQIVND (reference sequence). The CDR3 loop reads CASSGGPLQETQYF. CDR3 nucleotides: TGTGCCAGTAGTGGCGGCCCCCTCCAAGAGACCCAGTACTTC.

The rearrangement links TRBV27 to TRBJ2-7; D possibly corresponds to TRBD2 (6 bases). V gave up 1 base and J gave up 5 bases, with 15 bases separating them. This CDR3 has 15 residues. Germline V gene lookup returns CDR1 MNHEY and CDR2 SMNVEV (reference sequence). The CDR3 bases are TGTGCCAGCAGTTTATGGCGGGGTAGCTTCGACGAGCAGTACTTC. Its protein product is CASSLWRGSFDEQYF.

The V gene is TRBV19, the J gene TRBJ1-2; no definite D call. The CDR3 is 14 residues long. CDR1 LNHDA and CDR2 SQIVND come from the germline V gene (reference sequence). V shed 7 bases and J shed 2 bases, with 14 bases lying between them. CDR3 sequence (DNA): TGTGCCAGTAACCTTTGGGTAGGGAACTATGGCTACACCTTC. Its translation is CASNLWVGNYGYTF.

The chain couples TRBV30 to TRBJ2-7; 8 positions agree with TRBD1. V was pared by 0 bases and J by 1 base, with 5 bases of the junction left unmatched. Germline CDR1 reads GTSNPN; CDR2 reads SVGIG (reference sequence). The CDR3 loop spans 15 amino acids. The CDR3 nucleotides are TGTGCCTGGAGTGTAGGGACAGGACTTTCCTACGAGCAGTACTTC. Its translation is CAWSVGTGLSYEQYF. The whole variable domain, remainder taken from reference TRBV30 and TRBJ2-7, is SQTIHQWPATLVQPVGSPLSLECTVEGTSNPNLYWYRQAAGRGLQLLFYSVGIGQISSEVPQNLSASRPQDRQFILSSKKLLLSDSGFYLCAWSVGTGLSYEQYFGPGTRLTVT.

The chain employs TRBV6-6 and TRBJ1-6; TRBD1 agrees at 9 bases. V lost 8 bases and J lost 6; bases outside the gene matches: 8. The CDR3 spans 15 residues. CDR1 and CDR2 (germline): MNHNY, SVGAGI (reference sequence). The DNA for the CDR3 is TGTGCCAGCTTACCCTCGACAGGGGGTAATTCACCCCTCCACTTT. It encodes CASLPSTGGNSPLHF.

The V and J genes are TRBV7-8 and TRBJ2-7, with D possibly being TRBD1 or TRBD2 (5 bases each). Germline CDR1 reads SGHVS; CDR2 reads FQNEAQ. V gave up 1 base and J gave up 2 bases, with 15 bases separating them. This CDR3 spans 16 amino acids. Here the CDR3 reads CASSLVSGDPTYEQYF. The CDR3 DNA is TGTGCCAGCAGCTTAGTTTCCGGGGACCCAACCTACGAGCAGTACTTC.

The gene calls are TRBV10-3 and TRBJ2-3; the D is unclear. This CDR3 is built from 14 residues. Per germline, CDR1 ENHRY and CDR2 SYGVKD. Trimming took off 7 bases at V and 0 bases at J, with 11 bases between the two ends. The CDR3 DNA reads TGTGCCATCATGGCCGGGTTGAGCACAGATACGCAGTATTTT. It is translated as CAIMAGLSTDTQYF.

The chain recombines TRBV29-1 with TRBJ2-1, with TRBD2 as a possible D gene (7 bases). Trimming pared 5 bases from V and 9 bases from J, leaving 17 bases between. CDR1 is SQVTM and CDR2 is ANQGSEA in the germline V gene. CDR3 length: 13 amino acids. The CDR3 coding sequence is TGCAGCGTTTTATTCGGGGGGCGGCTTGAGCAGTTCTTC. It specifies CSVLFGGRLEQFF.

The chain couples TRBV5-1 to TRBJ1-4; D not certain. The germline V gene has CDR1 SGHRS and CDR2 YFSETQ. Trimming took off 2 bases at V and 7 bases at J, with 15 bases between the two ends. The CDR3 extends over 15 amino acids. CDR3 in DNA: TGCGCCAGCAGCTTAAGCTACTCAACAACTGAAAAACTGTTTTTT. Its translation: CASSLSYSTTEKLFF. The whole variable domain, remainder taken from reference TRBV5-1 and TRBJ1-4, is KAGVTQTPRYLIKTRGQQVTLSCSPISGHRSVSWYQQTPGQGLQFLFEYFSETQRNKGNFPGRFSGRQFSNSRSEMNVSTLELGDSALYLCASSLSYSTTEKLFFGSGTQLSVL.

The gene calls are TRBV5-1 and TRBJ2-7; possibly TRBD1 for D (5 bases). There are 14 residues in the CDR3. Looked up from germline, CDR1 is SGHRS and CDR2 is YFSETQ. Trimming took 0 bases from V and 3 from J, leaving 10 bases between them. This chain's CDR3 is CASSLERQSYEQYF. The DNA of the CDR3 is TGCGCCAGCAGCTTGGAACGACAGAGCTACGAGCAGTACTTC.

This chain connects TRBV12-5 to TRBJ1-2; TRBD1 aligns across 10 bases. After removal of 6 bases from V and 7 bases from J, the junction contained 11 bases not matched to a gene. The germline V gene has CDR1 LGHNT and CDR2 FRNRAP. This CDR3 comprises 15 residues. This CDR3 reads CASGSAGTGVIGYTF. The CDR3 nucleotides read TGTGCTAGTGGGTCAGCCGGGACAGGGGTTATTGGCTACACCTTC.

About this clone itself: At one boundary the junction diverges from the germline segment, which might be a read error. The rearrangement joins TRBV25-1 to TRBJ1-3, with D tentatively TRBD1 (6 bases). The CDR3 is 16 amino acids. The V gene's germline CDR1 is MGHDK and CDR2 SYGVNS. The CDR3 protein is CTSSEPQGAGGNTIYF. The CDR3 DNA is TGTACCAGCAGTGAACCACAGGGCGCAGGTGGAAACACCATATATTTT.

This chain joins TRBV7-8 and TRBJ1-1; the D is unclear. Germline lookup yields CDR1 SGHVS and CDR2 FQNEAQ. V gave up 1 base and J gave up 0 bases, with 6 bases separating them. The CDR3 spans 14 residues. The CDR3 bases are TGTGCCAGCAGCTTAGGACTGCTGAACACTGAAGCTTTCTTT. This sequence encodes CASSLGLLNTEAFF.

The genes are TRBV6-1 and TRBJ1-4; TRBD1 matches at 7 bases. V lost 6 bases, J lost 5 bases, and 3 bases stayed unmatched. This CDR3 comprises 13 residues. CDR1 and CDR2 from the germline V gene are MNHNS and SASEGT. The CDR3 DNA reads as TGTGCCAGCAGGCGGGACAGCAATGAAAAACTGTTTTTT. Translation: CASRRDSNEKLFF.

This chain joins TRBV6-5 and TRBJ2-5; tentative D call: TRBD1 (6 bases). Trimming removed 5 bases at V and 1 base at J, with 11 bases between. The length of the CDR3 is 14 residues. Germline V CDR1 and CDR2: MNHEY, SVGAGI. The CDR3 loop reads CASSPGALQETQYF. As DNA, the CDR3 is TGTGCCAGCAGTCCAGGGGCCCTCCAAGAGACCCAGTACTTC.

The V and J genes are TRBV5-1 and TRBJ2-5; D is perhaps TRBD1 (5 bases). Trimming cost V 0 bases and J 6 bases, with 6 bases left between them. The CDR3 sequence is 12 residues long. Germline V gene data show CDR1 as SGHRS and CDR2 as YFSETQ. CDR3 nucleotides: TGCGCCAGCAGCTTGGAGGGGAAGACCCAGTACTTC. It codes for CASSLEGKTQYF. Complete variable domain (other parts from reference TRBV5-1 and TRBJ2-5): KAGVTQTPRYLIKTRGQQVTLSCSPISGHRSVSWYQQTPGQGLQFLFEYFSETQRNKGNFPGRFSGRQFSNSRSEMNVSTLELGDSALYLCASSLEGKTQYFGPGTRLLVL.

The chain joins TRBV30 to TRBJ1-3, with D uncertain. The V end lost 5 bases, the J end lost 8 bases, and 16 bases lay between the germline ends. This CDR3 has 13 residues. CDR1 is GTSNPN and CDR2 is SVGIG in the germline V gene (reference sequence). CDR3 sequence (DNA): TGTGCCTGGGGAAGAACATGGGTTGACACCATATATTTT. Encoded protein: CAWGRTWVDTIYF.

The CDR3 DNA sequence: TGTGCCAGTAGTATATCGGCGGGACTAGCCCATAATGAGCAGTTCTTC. Amino acids: CASSISAGLAHNEQFF. The chain uses TRBV19 and TRBJ2-1, with TRBD2 identical over 9 bases. In germline, CDR1 is LNHDA, CDR2 SQIVND (reference sequence). The J segment lost 7 bases and the V segment lost 2 bases, leaving 9 bases of the junction unmatched. The CDR3 runs to 16 residues.

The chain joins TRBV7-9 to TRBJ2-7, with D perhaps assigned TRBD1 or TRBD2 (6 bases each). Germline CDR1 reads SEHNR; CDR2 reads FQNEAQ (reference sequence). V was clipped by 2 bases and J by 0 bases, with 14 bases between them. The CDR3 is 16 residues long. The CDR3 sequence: CASSLPVGGSSYEQYF. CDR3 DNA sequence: TGTGCCAGCAGCTTACCGGTGGGGGGCAGCTCCTACGAGCAGTACTTC. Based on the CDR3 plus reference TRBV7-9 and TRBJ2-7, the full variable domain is DTGVSQNPRHKITKRGQNVTFRCDPISEHNRLYWYRQTLGQGPEFLTYFQNEAQLEKSRLLSDRFSAERPKGSFSTLEIQRTEQGDSAMYLCASSLPVGGSSYEQYFGPGTRLTVT.

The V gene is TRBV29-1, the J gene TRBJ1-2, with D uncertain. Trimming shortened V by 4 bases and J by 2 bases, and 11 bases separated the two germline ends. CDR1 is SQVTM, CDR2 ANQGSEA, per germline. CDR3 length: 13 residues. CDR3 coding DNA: TGCAGCGTTGTCGGGAGACTCAACTATGGCTACACCTTC. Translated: CSVVGRLNYGYTF.

CDR3 coding DNA: TGTGCCAGCAGTTCGGGTATCGGGGTGCAGTTCTTC. This codes for CASSSGIGVQFF. V usage is TRBV11-3 and J usage is TRBJ2-1; tentatively, D is TRBD2 (5 bases). Trimming shortened V by 6 bases and J by 12 bases, and 15 bases separated the two germline ends. The length of the CDR3 is 12 residues. Germline assignment: CDR1 SGHNT and CDR2 YENEEA.